This T cell receptor (beta chain) was obtained from a study of OX40 agonist ivuxolimab in advanced cancers. Libraries were prepared by immunoSEQ multiplex PCR; TCRdb keeps only in-frame clonotypes and omits some of them. This sample has more than 80,000 clones, with about 90% found just once. Germline V gene sequence: CDR1 GTSNPN, CDR2 SVGIG (reference sequence). V was pared by 0 bases and J by 0 bases, with 24 bases between. This CDR3 has 20 amino acids. The chain carries TRBV30 and TRBJ1-5; a weak D match, TRBD1 (5 bases). Sequenced here: CD4+ or CD8+ T cells sorted from blood, sampled in a trial of the OX40 agonist ivuxolimab. The clonotype originates from an adult with an advanced solid tumor such as melanoma, head and neck, liver or kidney cancer. CDR3 sequence reads: CAWSVYVGPLNAFSNQPQHF. CDR3 DNA sequence: TGTGCCTGGAGTGTATACGTGGGGCCCCTGAATGCATTTAGCAATCAGCCCCAGCATTTT.